These T cell receptor beta chains were read from a single sample in a study of CD8 T cells in Susac syndrome. TCRdb itself ran the immunoSEQ multiplex PCR reads through MiXCR, one entry per CDR3 protein. The profile shows 100,000 to 150,000 distinct CDR3 sequences, about 93% of them singletons. The material sequenced was CD8+ T cells from PBMCs. Source of these receptors: a human donor with Susac syndrome. Both conserved end residues are part of each CDR3. Each record gives: V gene, J gene, D gene, clone size, CDR3 protein, CDR3 DNA. The D gene is left open where the match is weak. The size entry is marked missing in some rows and otherwise reads once, few, many or a size class.

V: TRBV2
J: TRBJ2-7
D: .
size: .
CDR3: CASSGRDYEQYF
DNA: TGTGCCAGCAGTGGCCGGGACTACGAGCAGTACTTC

V: TRBV14
J: TRBJ1-1
D: .
size: .
CDR3: CASSQVWAPNTEAFF
DNA: TGTGCCAGCAGCCAAGTTTGGGCGCCGAACACTGAAGCTTTCTTT

V: TRBV5-1
J: TRBJ1-1
D: .
size: .
CDR3: CASSPTGPVVAEAFF
DNA: TGCGCCAGCAGCCCTACCGGGCCGGTTGTCGCTGAAGCTTTCTTT

V: TRBV28
J: TRBJ2-5
D: .
size: .
CDR3: CASSPRTSLGTQYF
DNA: TGTGCCAGCAGCCCCAGGACTTCCCTGGGGACCCAGTACTTC

V: TRBV2
J: TRBJ2-5
D: .
size: .
CDR3: CASSEARKETQYF
DNA: TGTGCCAGCAGTGAAGCCAGAAAAGAGACCCAGTACTTC

V: TRBV4-3
J: TRBJ2-3
D: TRBD2
size: .
CDR3: CASSHGLASDTQYF
DNA: TGCGCCAGCAGCCATGGACTAGCTTCAGATACGCAGTATTTT

V: TRBV7-2
J: TRBJ2-2
D: .
size: few
CDR3: CASSTGAVPGELFF
DNA: TGTGCCAGCAGCACGGGTGCCGTCCCCGGGGAGCTGTTTTTT

V: TRBV16
J: TRBJ2-5
D: TRBD1
size: .
CDR3: CASSLPGQGETQYF
DNA: TGTGCCAGCAGCTTACCGGGACAGGGGGAGACCCAGTACTTC

V: TRBV7-6
J: TRBJ2-3
D: .
size: .
CDR3: CASSHSGDTQYF
DNA: TGTGCCAGCAGCCACTCCGGCGATACGCAGTATTTT

V: TRBV2
J: TRBJ2-3
D: .
size: .
CDR3: CASSDSGSSSTDTQYF
DNA: TGTGCCAGCAGTGATTCGGGGTCTTCTAGCACAGATACGCAGTATTTT

V: TRBV15
J: TRBJ2-1
D: .
size: .
CDR3: CATSSSRDNEQFF
DNA: TGTGCCACCAGCAGCTCCAGGGACAATGAGCAGTTCTTC

V: TRBV11-2
J: TRBJ2-7
D: TRBD2
size: .
CDR3: CASSLAAGGPYEQYF
DNA: TGTGCCAGCAGCTTAGCGGCGGGGGGGCCCTACGAGCAGTACTTC

V: TRBV12-3/TRBV12-4
J: TRBJ2-7
D: TRBD1
size: .
CDR3: CASRTSRTGGYEQYF
DNA: TGTGCCAGCAGGACATCTAGGACAGGGGGCTACGAGCAGTACTTC

V: TRBV4-1
J: TRBJ2-1
D: .
size: .
CDR3: CASSQYGGTYNEQFF
DNA: TGCGCCAGCAGCCAATACGGGGGAACCTACAATGAGCAGTTCTTC

V: TRBV29-1
J: TRBJ2-7
D: .
size: .
CDR3: CSVEDRQGAPYEQYF
DNA: TGCAGCGTTGAAGATCGGCAGGGAGCTCCCTACGAGCAGTACTTC

V: TRBV2
J: TRBJ2-3
D: .
size: .
CDR3: CASSEGLAASTDTQYF
DNA: TGTGCCAGCAGTGAAGGTTTAGCCGCTAGCACAGATACGCAGTATTTT

V: TRBV6-4
J: TRBJ2-3
D: TRBD2
size: .
CDR3: CASSDSGGGGTDTQYF
DNA: TGTGCCAGCAGTGACTCGGGCGGGGGGGGCACAGATACGCAGTATTTT

V: TRBV9
J: TRBJ2-3
D: .
size: .
CDR3: CASSRDWGNTDTQYF
DNA: TGTGCCAGCAGCCGGGACTGGGGAAACACAGATACGCAGTATTTT

V: TRBV9
J: TRBJ1-6
D: .
size: .
CDR3: CASSGQEIHPLHF
DNA: TGTGCCAGCAGCGGCCAGGAGATTCACCCCCTCCACTTT

V: TRBV27
J: TRBJ2-7
D: .
size: .
CDR3: CASSLSVGTSEQYF
DNA: TGTGCCAGCAGTTTATCGGTCGGGACCTCCGAGCAGTACTTC

V: TRBV9
J: TRBJ1-1
D: .
size: few
CDR3: CASSVARDTEAFF
DNA: TGTGCCAGCAGCGTAGCTCGGGACACTGAAGCTTTCTTT

V: TRBV6-2/TRBV6-3
J: TRBJ2-5
D: .
size: .
CDR3: CASTLGSVETQYF
DNA: TGTGCCAGCACCTTGGGTTCCGTCGAGACCCAGTACTTC

V: TRBV7-6
J: TRBJ2-7
D: TRBD2
size: .
CDR3: CASSFSAGGYEQYF
DNA: TGTGCCAGCAGCTTCTCGGCGGGGGGGTACGAGCAGTACTTC

V: TRBV6-1
J: TRBJ2-3
D: .
size: .
CDR3: CASRRGALALTDTQYF
DNA: TGTGCCAGCAGAAGGGGGGCCCTCGCACTCACAGATACGCAGTATTTT

V: TRBV2
J: TRBJ2-5
D: .
size: .
CDR3: CASRPGTLGGAQYF
DNA: TGTGCCAGCAGGCCCGGGACCCTTGGCGGGGCCCAGTACTTC

V: TRBV7-9
J: TRBJ2-7
D: .
size: .
CDR3: CASSLAGDTYEQYF
DNA: TGTGCCAGCAGCTTAGCGGGGGATACCTACGAGCAGTACTTC

V: TRBV29-1
J: TRBJ1-2
D: .
size: .
CDR3: CSVEVPTGPIYGYTF
DNA: TGCAGCGTTGAAGTCCCTACAGGGCCGATCTATGGCTACACCTTC

V: TRBV29-1
J: TRBJ1-2
D: .
size: .
CDR3: CSVGETNYGYTF
DNA: TGCAGCGTCGGTGAGACTAACTATGGCTACACCTTC

V: TRBV15
J: TRBJ2-2
D: .
size: .
CDR3: CATSRVPSFGELFF
DNA: TGTGCCACCAGCAGAGTCCCGTCTTTCGGGGAGCTGTTTTTT

V: TRBV2
J: TRBJ1-5
D: TRBD1
size: .
CDR3: CASSRQGYQPQHF
DNA: TGTGCCAGCTCAAGACAGGGATATCAGCCCCAGCATTTT

V: TRBV20-1
J: TRBJ2-5
D: TRBD2
size: .
CDR3: CTASGGARETQYF
DNA: TGCACGGCTAGCGGGGGGGCCAGAGAGACCCAGTACTTC

V: TRBV29-1
J: TRBJ2-1
D: TRBD1
size: .
CDR3: CSVEDPGQGARNEQFF
DNA: TGCAGCGTTGAAGATCCCGGGCAGGGGGCGCGGAATGAGCAGTTCTTC

V: TRBV20-1
J: TRBJ2-7
D: .
size: .
CDR3: CSARNGSSYEQYF
DNA: TGCAGTGCTAGGAACGGGAGCTCCTACGAGCAGTACTTC

V: TRBV7-9
J: TRBJ1-2
D: .
size: .
CDR3: CASSLEGHGYTF
DNA: TGTGCCAGCAGCTTAGAAGGGCATGGCTACACCTTC

V: TRBV27
J: TRBJ1-6
D: .
size: .
CDR3: CASSLGQPSGITPLHF
DNA: TGTGCCAGCAGTTTAGGGCAGCCCTCAGGGATTACACCCCTCCACTTT